Listed below are T cell receptor beta chains from one sample, sequenced in a study of cytomegalovirus exposure and HLA in healthy donors. Sequencing used immunoSEQ multiplex PCR; TCRdb keeps in-frame clones, though not all of them. The data contain roughly 250,000 clones, 80% of them singletons. Sequenced: PBMCs. The receptors here all came from a girl aged 2-10 years in good health and CMV-seronegative. The CDR3 runs from the conserved cysteine through the conserved F or W. D genes are given only for firm matches. A clone size is listed for some rows: how often the clone was seen (once, few, many), or a class if it is expanded.

>TRBV5-3|16|-|TRBJ1-2|-
CARSKGTSVTNYGYTF
TGTGCCAGAAGTAAAGGGACATCGGTCACGAACTATGGCTACACCTTC
>TRBV6-1|21|TRBD2|TRBJ2-3|-
CASSESLGWRLAGGGTDTQYF
TGTGCCAGCAGTGAAAGCTTAGGGTGGCGACTAGCGGGGGGGGGCACAGATACGCAGTATTTT
>TRBV7-8|14|-|TRBJ2-7|-
CASSLTVNSYEQYF
TGTGCCAGCAGTTTGACAGTTAACTCCTACGAGCAGTACTTC
>TRBV28|15|-|TRBJ2-7|-
CASSLGSGGPYEQYF
TGTGCCAGCAGTTTAGGCTCCGGGGGGCCCTACGAGCAGTACTTC
>TRBV6-1|13|-|TRBJ2-5|-
CASSEVLRETQYF
TGTGCCAGCAGTGAAGTACTGAGAGAGACCCAGTACTTC
>TRBV16|15|TRBD1|TRBJ1-2|-
CASSRSRDRAYGYTF
TGTGCCAGCAGCCGCAGCCGGGACAGGGCCTATGGCTACACCTTC
>TRBV10-1|13|-|TRBJ2-1|-
CASSEQHKNEQFF
TGCGCCAGCAGTGAGCAACACAAGAATGAGCAGTTCTTC
>TRBV28|14|-|TRBJ2-1|-
CASSSGQDLDEQFF
TGTGCCAGCAGTTCCGGTCAGGACTTGGATGAGCAGTTCTTC
>TRBV6-1|15|TRBD1|TRBJ2-7|once
CASSGGTGDFYEQYF
TGTGCCAGCAGTGGCGGGACAGGGGATTTCTACGAGCAGTACTTC
>TRBV7-9|16|-|TRBJ2-6|-
CASSFSLRSGANVLTF
TGTGCCAGCAGCTTTTCTTTGCGCTCTGGGGCCAACGTCCTGACTTTC
>TRBV5-6|12|-|TRBJ2-7|few
CASSLVSYEQYF
TGTGCCAGCAGCTTGGTCAGCTACGAGCAGTACTTC
>TRBV5-8|14|TRBD1|TRBJ1-6|few
CASSLTGGITPLHF
TGTGCCAGCAGCCTTACAGGGGGCATTACACCCCTCCACTTT
>TRBV2|12|TRBD2|TRBJ2-7|-
CASRGGRYEQYF
TGTGCCAGCAGGGGAGGGAGGTACGAGCAGTACTTC
>TRBV27|12|-|TRBJ1-6|-
CASGQYNSPLHF
TGTGCCAGTGGACAGTATAATTCACCCCTCCACTTT
>TRBV5-1|14|-|TRBJ1-4|-
CASRGGRANEKLFF
TGCGCCAGCCGTGGAGGCAGAGCAAATGAAAAACTGTTTTTT
>TRBV28|12|-|TRBJ2-1|-
CASISRGNEQFF
TGTGCCAGCATAAGCAGGGGCAATGAGCAGTTCTTC
>TRBV5-6|15|-|TRBJ2-1|-
CASSPRVASYNEQFF
TGTGCCAGCAGCCCCAGGGTCGCGTCCTACAATGAGCAGTTCTTC
>TRBV19|14|TRBD1|TRBJ1-6|-
CASRGGQGRSPLHF
TGTGCCAGTAGAGGGGGACAGGGACGTTCACCCCTCCACTTT
>TRBV28|17|TRBD2|TRBJ2-7|-
CASSLFSKGLASYEQYF
TGTGCCAGCAGTTTATTCTCCAAAGGACTAGCCTCCTACGAGCAGTACTTC
>TRBV28|12|-|TRBJ1-1|-
CASLAGPREAFF
TGTGCCAGCCTCGCAGGGCCGAGGGAAGCTTTCTTT
>TRBV5-4|14|-|TRBJ1-6|-
CASSLQGGDSPLHF
TGTGCCAGCAGCTTGCAGGGAGGTGATTCACCCCTCCACTTT
>TRBV19|13|-|TRBJ2-3|-
CATMDRSTDTQYF
TGTGCCACCATGGACAGATCCACAGATACGCAGTATTTT
>TRBV5-8|16|TRBD1|TRBJ2-5|-
CASSLQPGTGEETQYF
TGTGCCAGCAGCTTGCAGCCTGGGACAGGGGAGGAGACCCAGTACTTC
>TRBV28|14|-|TRBJ1-6|-
CASSSSGLSSPLHF
TGTGCCAGCAGTTCCTCAGGGTTAAGCTCACCCCTCCACTTT
>TRBV6-1|16|-|TRBJ2-5|-
CASSEGVGQEGETQYF
TGTGCCAGCAGTGAAGGAGTGGGACAAGAGGGGGAGACCCAGTACTTC
>TRBV30|12|-|TRBJ1-2|-
CAWSADSYGYTF
TGTGCCTGGAGTGCGGACAGCTATGGCTACACCTTC
>TRBV7-9|16|-|TRBJ2-7|-
CASSPIRVSRGYEQYF
TGTGCCAGCAGCCCTATCCGAGTGTCCCGGGGGTACGAGCAGTACTTC
>TRBV4-1|19|TRBD2|TRBJ2-7|-
CASSLRGASGSRVTYEQYF
TGCGCCAGCAGCCTAAGAGGGGCTAGCGGGAGTCGTGTCACCTACGAGCAGTACTTC
>TRBV1|18|-|TRBJ2-3|-
CTSSQEIRTGRGTDTQYF
TGCACCAGCAGCCAAGAAATCCGGACAGGTCGGGGGACAGATACGCAGTATTTT
>TRBV11-1|14|-|TRBJ1-2|-
CASSLGQNNYGYTF
TGTGCCAGCAGCTTAGGGCAGAATAACTATGGCTACACCTTC
>TRBV27|15|-|TRBJ2-7|-
CASRKGLEPTYEQYF
TGTGCCAGCAGGAAGGGGCTGGAACCTACCTACGAGCAGTACTTC
>TRBV19|15|TRBD1|TRBJ1-5|-
CASSTGQGRDQPQHF
TGTGCCAGTAGTACTGGACAGGGAAGGGATCAGCCCCAGCATTTT
>TRBV27|15|-|TRBJ2-7|-
CASSLHGGSSYEQYF
TGTGCCAGCAGTTTACACGGGGGAAGCTCCTACGAGCAGTACTTC
>TRBV15|14|-|TRBJ1-2|-
CAPSRGPGSHGYTF
TGTGCCCCCAGCAGAGGACCGGGGAGTCATGGCTACACCTTC
>TRBV28|14|-|TRBJ1-2|-
CASRYTRGYYGYTF
TGTGCCAGCAGATATACGCGAGGGTACTATGGCTACACCTTC
>TRBV6-5|13|-|TRBJ2-7|-
CASSYLSSYEQYF
TGTGCCAGCAGTTACCTGAGCTCCTACGAGCAGTACTTC
>TRBV4-1|15|-|TRBJ1-5|-
CASSQVGQENQPQHF
TGCGCCAGCAGCCAAGTTGGGCAGGAAAATCAGCCCCAGCATTTT
>TRBV9|11|-|TRBJ2-1|-
CASSVGQWKFF
TGTGCCAGCAGCGTCGGACAGTGGAAGTTCTTC
>TRBV2|15|-|TRBJ2-7|-
CASSESRPRGAEQYF
TGTGCCAGCAGTGAATCAAGGCCCCGGGGGGCCGAGCAGTACTTC
>TRBV12-2|15|-|TRBJ1-5|-
CASRRGATGNQPQHF
TGTGCAAGTCGCCGGGGGGCCACGGGCAATCAGCCCCAGCATTTT
>TRBV2|14|TRBD2|TRBJ2-3|few
CASRGLGDTDTQYF
TGTGCCAGCAGGGGACTAGGGGACACAGATACGCAGTATTTT
>TRBV10-3|14|-|TRBJ1-5|-
CAIKGQGEYQPQHF
TGTGCCATCAAGGGCCAGGGCGAGTATCAGCCCCAGCATTTT
>TRBV28|15|TRBD1|TRBJ2-7|-
CASSPHGQGAREQYF
TGTGCCAGCAGTCCCCACGGACAGGGGGCGCGGGAGCAGTACTTC
>TRBV5-4|14|TRBD1|TRBJ2-7|-
CASSWGQGVYEQYF
TGTGCCAGCAGCTGGGGACAGGGGGTATACGAGCAGTACTTC
>TRBV7-9|12|-|TRBJ2-7|-
CSSSVQSYEQYF
TGTTCCAGCAGCGTACAGTCCTACGAGCAGTACTTC
>TRBV6-6|13|-|TRBJ1-3|-
CASSYADSSTIYF
TGTGCCAGCAGTTACGCGGATTCCTCCACCATATATTTT
>TRBV29-1|14|-|TRBJ1-2|-
CSVVSQGSGYGYTF
TGCAGCGTTGTTTCTCAGGGTTCTGGCTATGGCTACACCTTC
>TRBV29-1|15|-|TRBJ2-1|-
CSTNPPGIYYNEQFF
TGCAGCACTAACCCCCCAGGGATTTACTACAATGAGCAGTTCTTC
>TRBV4-1|15|TRBD2|TRBJ2-7|once
CASSLSTGLDGEQCF
TGCGCCAGCAGCCTTTCGACGGGACTAGACGGCGAGCAGTGCTTC
>TRBV18|16|-|TRBJ2-5|-
CASSPARRRRQETQYF
TGTGCCAGCTCACCAGCTAGGAGGCGCCGACAAGAGACCCAGTACTTC
>TRBV4-2|17|-|TRBJ2-1|-
CASSLIRGGGAINEQFF
TGTGCCAGCAGCCTTATAAGAGGAGGGGGGGCCATCAATGAGCAGTTCTTC
>TRBV6-5|12|-|TRBJ1-1|-
CASSDQGPEAFF
TGTGCCAGCAGTGACCAGGGTCCTGAAGCTTTCTTT
>TRBV28|15|-|TRBJ2-4|few
CASKTGQSAKNIQYF
TGTGCCAGTAAGACCGGACAGTCAGCCAAAAACATTCAGTACTTC
>TRBV5-4|13|-|TRBJ1-1|-
CASSLREQSKAFF
TGTGCCAGCAGCCTCCGGGAACAGTCGAAAGCTTTCTTT
>TRBV7-3|15|TRBD2|TRBJ2-1|-
CASSHRLAAYNEQFF
TGTGCCAGCAGCCATAGACTAGCGGCCTACAATGAGCAGTTCTTC